The rows below give T cell receptor beta chains drawn from one sample of a study of T cell changes during pregnancy in multiple sclerosis. TCRdb's copy holds only in-frame clones and misses some; the assay was immunoSEQ multiplex PCR. The data show about 73,000 clones, with 90% to 95% seen just once and approximately 2% held by the top ten. Sample: peripheral blood, taken in the second trimester of pregnancy. The receptors were gathered from a female donor in good health, enrolled as a control in a pregnancy study. The CDR3 runs from the conserved cysteine through the conserved F or W. D genes are given only for firm matches. Some rows mark clone size as missing; the rest say once, few, many or name a class of expanded clone.

size,D,J,V,CDR3,DNA
-,-,TRBJ1-1,TRBV21-1,CASSKVGQLNTEAFF,TGTGCCAGCAGCAAAGTGGGACAGTTGAACACTGAAGCTTTCTTT
-,TRBD1,TRBJ1-3,TRBV28,CASRSGTAGNTIYF,TGTGCCAGCAGATCTGGGACAGCCGGAAACACCATATATTTT
-,-,TRBJ2-5,TRBV27,CASSLDSLGETQYF,TGTGCCAGCAGTCTGGACAGTTTAGGGGAGACCCAGTACTTC
-,-,TRBJ1-2,TRBV7-9,CASSPRREFTYGYTF,TGTGCCAGCAGCCCCAGGAGGGAGTTCACCTATGGCTACACCTTC
-,TRBD2,TRBJ2-1,TRBV7-9,CASKAGASSYNEQFF,TGTGCCAGCAAAGCGGGGGCAAGCTCCTACAATGAGCAGTTCTTC
-,-,TRBJ2-3,TRBV5-1,CASSLDGASTDTQYF,TGCGCCAGCAGCTTGGATGGGGCTAGCACAGATACGCAGTATTTT
-,TRBD2,TRBJ2-1,TRBV28,CASKTGGNNEQFF,TGTGCCAGCAAAACGGGGGGAAACAATGAGCAGTTCTTC
once,-,TRBJ1-6,TRBV28,CASSPRTVLFSPLHF,TGTGCCAGCAGTCCCCGGACAGTATTGTTTTCACCCCTCCACTTT
-,TRBD2,TRBJ2-1,TRBV7-6,CASSLVGGGFNEQFF,TGTGCCAGCAGCTTAGTTGGCGGGGGGTTCAATGAGCAGTTCTTC
-,-,TRBJ2-7,TRBV2,CASATREVSQQYF,TGTGCCAGCGCTACCCGGGAAGTCTCCCAGCAGTACTTC
-,-,TRBJ1-4,TRBV4-2,CASSQANREEKLFF,TGTGCCAGCAGCCAAGCGAACAGGGAGGAAAAACTGTTTTTT
-,-,TRBJ1-1,TRBV7-9,CASSLGQGIEAFF,TGTGCCAGCAGCTTAGGGCAGGGCATTGAAGCTTTCTTT
-,-,TRBJ2-2,TRBV27,CANLDRNTGELFF,TGTGCCAACTTGGACAGGAACACCGGGGAGCTGTTTTTT
-,-,TRBJ2-3,TRBV6-4,CASSERGSTDTQYF,TGTGCCAGCAGTGAACGGGGATCCACAGATACGCAGTATTTT
-,-,TRBJ2-5,TRBV29-1,CSVRAGEETQYF,TGCAGCGTTAGGGCAGGGGAAGAGACCCAGTACTTC
once,-,TRBJ1-2,TRBV5-3,CARSLFRGQSYGYTF,TGTGCCAGAAGCTTGTTCAGGGGTCAGAGCTATGGCTACACCTTC
once,-,TRBJ1-3,TRBV18,CASSPSRDGNTIYF,TGTGCCAGCTCACCATCCAGGGATGGAAACACCATATATTTT
-,-,TRBJ2-7,TRBV7-2,CASSLAGGSYEQYF,TGTGCCAGCAGCTTAGCGGGGGGCTCCTACGAGCAGTACTTC
-,-,TRBJ2-7,TRBV30,CAWRSYRASYEQYF,TGTGCCTGGAGAAGTTACAGGGCCTCCTACGAGCAGTACTTC
-,TRBD1,TRBJ2-7,TRBV10-2,CASSETGQGYYEQYF,TGCGCCAGCAGTGAGACGGGACAGGGTTACTACGAGCAGTACTTC
-,TRBD1,TRBJ2-7,TRBV2,CASSRGTGTHEQYF,TGTGCCAGCAGCCGAGGGACAGGGACCCACGAGCAGTACTTC
-,TRBD1,TRBJ1-2,TRBV7-9,CASSSPRGLDGYTF,TGTGCCAGCAGCTCCCCGAGGGGGCTAGATGGCTACACCTTC
-,TRBD1,TRBJ2-3,TRBV29-1,CSELRGSTDTQYF,TGCAGCGAACTCAGGGGGAGCACAGATACGCAGTATTTT
few,-,TRBJ2-7,TRBV2,CASSQGYAYEQYF,TGTGCCAGCAGTCAGGGGTATGCCTACGAGCAGTACTTC
-,TRBD2,TRBJ2-1,TRBV5-6,CASSLVLADPRNEQFF,TGTGCCAGCAGCTTGGTGCTAGCGGACCCCCGGAATGAGCAGTTCTTC
-,-,TRBJ2-6,TRBV18,CASSPSGSGANVLTF,TGTGCCAGCTCACCCAGTGGCTCTGGGGCCAACGTCCTGACTTTC
-,-,TRBJ1-4,TRBV2,CASSLRTANEKLFF,TGTGCCAGCAGTCTCCGGACAGCTAATGAAAAACTGTTTTTT
-,TRBD2,TRBJ2-5,TRBV7-8,CASRLAGGETQYF,TGTGCCAGCAGGCTAGCGGGGGGAGAGACCCAGTACTTC
-,-,TRBJ2-2,TRBV2,CASRRTEPGELFF,TGTGCCAGCAGACGGACTGAGCCCGGGGAGCTGTTTTTT
-,TRBD1,TRBJ1-2,TRBV4-3,CASSQDRDRERDYGYTF,TGCGCCAGCAGCCAGGACCGGGACAGGGAGCGGGACTATGGCTACACCTTC
-,-,TRBJ2-7,TRBV10-3,CAISESLDTYEQYF,TGTGCCATCAGTGAGTCGTTGGACACCTACGAGCAGTACTTC
-,TRBD2,TRBJ2-1,TRBV5-1,CASNLGQAAGGNNEQFF,TGCGCCAGCAATCTCGGACAGGCAGCGGGGGGGAACAATGAGCAGTTCTTC
-,-,TRBJ1-1,TRBV2,CASGAREAFF,TGTGCCAGCGGGGCAAGAGAAGCTTTCTTT
-,TRBD2,TRBJ2-5,TRBV7-3,CASSLNGGGLQETQYF,TGTGCCAGCAGCTTAAACGGCGGGGGGTTACAAGAGACCCAGTACTTC
-,-,TRBJ2-3,TRBV28,CASSRDTDTQYF,TGTGCCAGCAGTCGCGACACAGATACGCAGTATTTT
-,-,TRBJ1-6,TRBV10-3,CAISDGGSYNSPLHF,TGTGCCATCAGTGACGGAGGGTCCTATAATTCACCCCTCCACTTT
-,TRBD2,TRBJ2-1,TRBV9,CASSPHAGGNEQFF,TGTGCCAGCAGCCCTCACGCGGGGGGGAATGAGCAGTTCTTC
-,-,TRBJ1-6,TRBV2,CASGRGKSPLHF,TGTGCCAGCGGTAGGGGGAAATCACCCCTCCACTTT
-,-,TRBJ1-2,TRBV5-8,CASSFDSEEGYTF,TGTGCCAGCAGCTTTGACAGCGAAGAGGGCTACACCTTC
-,TRBD2,TRBJ2-2,TRBV29-1,CSVAGTSGGTNTGELFF,TGCAGCGTTGCCGGGACTAGCGGGGGAACGAACACCGGGGAGCTGTTTTTT
-,-,TRBJ1-2,TRBV15,CASRSRGTNYGYTF,TGTGCCAGCAGGTCCCGTGGCACTAACTATGGCTACACCTTC
-,-,TRBJ2-1,TRBV15,CATSRDKGEEELF,TGTGCCACCAGCAGAGATAAAGGGGAGGAAGAACTCTTC
-,TRBD1,TRBJ2-5,TRBV28,CASSSPRTGEETQYF,TGTGCCAGCAGTTCACCCAGGACAGGGGAAGAGACCCAGTACTTC
-,-,TRBJ1-1,TRBV19,CASRYRNTEAFF,TGTGCCAGTAGGTACAGGAACACTGAAGCTTTCTTT
few,-,TRBJ1-6,TRBV6-1,CASRVKSGNNSPLHF,TGTGCCAGCAGGGTGAAATCGGGGAATAATTCACCCCTCCACTTT
-,-,TRBJ2-3,TRBV2,CASSDTGTTDTQYF,TGTGCCAGCAGTGATACAGGGACCACAGATACGCAGTATTTT
-,-,TRBJ2-5,TRBV27,CASIEGETQYF,TGTGCCAGCATTGAGGGAGAGACCCAGTACTTC
-,-,TRBJ2-3,TRBV5-4,CASSWSDTGMGDTQYF,TGTGCCAGCAGCTGGAGCGATACAGGGATGGGAGATACGCAGTATTTT